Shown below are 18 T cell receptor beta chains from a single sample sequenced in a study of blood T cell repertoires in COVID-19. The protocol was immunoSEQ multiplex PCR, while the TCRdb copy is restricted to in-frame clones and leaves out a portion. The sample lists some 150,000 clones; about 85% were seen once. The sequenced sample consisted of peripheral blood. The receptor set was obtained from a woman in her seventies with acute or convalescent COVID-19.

CDR3 sequence: CASSEGQGIMYEQYF. The CDR3 DNA reads as TGTGCCAGCAGTGAGGGACAGGGGATTATGTACGAGCAGTACTTC. J is TRBJ2-7 and V is TRBV6-1; 10 positions agree with TRBD1. Trimming cost V 3 bases and J 4 bases; bases outside gene matches: 6. Germline V gene lookup returns CDR1 MNHNS and CDR2 SASEGT. CDR3 length: 15 residues.

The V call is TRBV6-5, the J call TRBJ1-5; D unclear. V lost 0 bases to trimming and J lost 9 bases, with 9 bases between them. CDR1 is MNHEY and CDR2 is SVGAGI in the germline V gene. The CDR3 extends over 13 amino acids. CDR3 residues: CASSYSTGSPQHF. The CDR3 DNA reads TGTGCCAGCAGTTACTCGACGGGTTCGCCCCAGCATTTT.

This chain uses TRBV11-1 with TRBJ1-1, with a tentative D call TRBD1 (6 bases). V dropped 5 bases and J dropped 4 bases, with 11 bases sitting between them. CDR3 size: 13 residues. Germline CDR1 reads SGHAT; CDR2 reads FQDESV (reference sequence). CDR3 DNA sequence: TGTGCCAGCAGCGGTAACAGGGTCACTGAAGCTTTCTTT. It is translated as CASSGNRVTEAFF.

DNA of the CDR3: TGTGCCAGCAGCCCAGAAAGGAGGCGAGGCGGCTACACCTTC. It specifies CASSPERRRGGYTF. The rearrangement links TRBV11-2 to TRBJ1-2; D is uncertain. Looked up from germline, CDR1 is SGHAT and CDR2 is FQNNGV. The CDR3 spans 14 residues. Trimming took off 5 bases at V and 8 bases at J, with 18 bases between the two ends.

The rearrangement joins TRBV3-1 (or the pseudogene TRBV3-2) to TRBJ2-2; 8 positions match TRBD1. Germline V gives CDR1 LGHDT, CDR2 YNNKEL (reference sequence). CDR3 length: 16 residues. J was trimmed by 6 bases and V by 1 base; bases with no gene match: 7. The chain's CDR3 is CASSQGTGLNAGELFF. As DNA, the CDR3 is TGTGCCAGCAGCCAAGGGACAGGGCTAAATGCCGGGGAGCTGTTTTTT.

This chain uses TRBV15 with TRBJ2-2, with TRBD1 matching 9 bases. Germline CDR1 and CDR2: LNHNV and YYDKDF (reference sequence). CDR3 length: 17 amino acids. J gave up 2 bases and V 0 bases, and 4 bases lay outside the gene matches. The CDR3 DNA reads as TGTGCCACCAGCAGAGATCTACAGGGGGCTAACACCGGGGAGCTGTTTTTT. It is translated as CATSRDLQGANTGELFF.

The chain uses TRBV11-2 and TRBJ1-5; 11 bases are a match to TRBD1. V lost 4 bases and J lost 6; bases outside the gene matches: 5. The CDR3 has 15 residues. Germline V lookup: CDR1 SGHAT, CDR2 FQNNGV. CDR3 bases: TGTGCCAGCAGCTATGGACAGGGGGCCGGTCAGCCCCAGCATTTT. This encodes CASSYGQGAGQPQHF.

CDR3 nucleotides: TGTGCCTCAGGACTAGCGGGGGGTGTTGAGCAGTTCTTC. Translated: CASGLAGGVEQFF. The chain recombines TRBV19 with TRBJ2-1; TRBD2 matches 14 bases. The V gene's germline CDR1 is LNHDA and CDR2 SQIVND (reference sequence). The CDR3 loop spans 13 amino acids. The V segment lost 11 bases and the J segment 9 bases; nucleotides outside the gene matches: 6. The full variable domain, its missing parts supplied by reference TRBV19 and TRBJ2-1, is DGGITQSPKYLFRKEGQNVTLSCEQNLNHDAMYWYRQDPGQGLRLIYYSQIVNDFQKGDIAEGYSVSREKKESFPLTVTSAQKNPTAFYLCASGLAGGVEQFFGPGTRLTVL.

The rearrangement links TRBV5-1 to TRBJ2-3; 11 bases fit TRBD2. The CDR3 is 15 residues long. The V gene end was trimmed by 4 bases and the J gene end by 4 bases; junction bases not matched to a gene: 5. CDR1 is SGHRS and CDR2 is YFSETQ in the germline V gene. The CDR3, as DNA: TGCGCCAGCAGCCCCGGACTAGCGGGCGCAGATACGCAGTATTTT. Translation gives CASSPGLAGADTQYF.

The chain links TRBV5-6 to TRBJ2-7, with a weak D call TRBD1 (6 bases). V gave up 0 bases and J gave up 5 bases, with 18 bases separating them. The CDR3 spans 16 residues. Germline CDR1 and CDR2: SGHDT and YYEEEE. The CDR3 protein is CASSLAGVGGPHEQYF. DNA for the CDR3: TGTGCCAGCAGCTTGGCCGGGGTAGGGGGTCCGCACGAGCAGTACTTC.

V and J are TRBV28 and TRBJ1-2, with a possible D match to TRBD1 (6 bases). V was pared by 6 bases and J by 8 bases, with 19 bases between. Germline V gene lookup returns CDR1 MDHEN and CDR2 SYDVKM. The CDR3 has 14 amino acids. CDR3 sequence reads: CASSPSPQGHGYTF. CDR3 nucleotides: TGTGCCAGCAGCCCTTCACCCCAGGGACACGGCTACACCTTC.

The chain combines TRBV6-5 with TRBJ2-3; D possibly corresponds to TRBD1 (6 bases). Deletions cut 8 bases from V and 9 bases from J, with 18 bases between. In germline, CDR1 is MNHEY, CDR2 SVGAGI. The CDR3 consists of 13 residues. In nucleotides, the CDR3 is TGTGCCAGCTCGCCAGAGTTACAGGGAACGCAGTATTTT. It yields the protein CASSPELQGTQYF.

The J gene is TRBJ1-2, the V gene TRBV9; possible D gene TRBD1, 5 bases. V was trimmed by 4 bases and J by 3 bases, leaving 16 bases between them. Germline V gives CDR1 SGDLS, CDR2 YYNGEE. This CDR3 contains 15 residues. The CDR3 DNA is TGTGCCAGCAGCTCTCCAGGGTATAGAGACTATGGCTACACCTTC. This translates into CASSSPGYRDYGYTF.

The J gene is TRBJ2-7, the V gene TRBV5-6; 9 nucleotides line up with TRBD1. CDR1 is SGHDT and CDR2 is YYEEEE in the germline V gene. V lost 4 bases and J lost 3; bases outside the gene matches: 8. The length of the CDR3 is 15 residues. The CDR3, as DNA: TGTGCCAGCAGCCAGAAACAGGGGGCACTCTACGAGCAGTACTTC. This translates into CASSQKQGALYEQYF.

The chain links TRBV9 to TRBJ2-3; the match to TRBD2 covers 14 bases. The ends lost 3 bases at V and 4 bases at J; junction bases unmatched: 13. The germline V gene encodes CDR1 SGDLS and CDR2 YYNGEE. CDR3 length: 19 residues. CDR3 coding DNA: TGTGCCAGCAGCGGATTGACTAGCGGGGGGGCCACAGGCCCAGATACGCAGTATTTT. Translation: CASSGLTSGGATGPDTQYF.

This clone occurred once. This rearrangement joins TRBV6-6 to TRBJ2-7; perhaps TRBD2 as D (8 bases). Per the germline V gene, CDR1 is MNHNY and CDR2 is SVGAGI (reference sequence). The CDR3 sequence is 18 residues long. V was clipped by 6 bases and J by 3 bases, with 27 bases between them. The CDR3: CASSRRGPGTRVRYEQYF. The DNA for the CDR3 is TGTGCCAGCAGCCGAAGGGGGCCCGGGACTAGAGTACGCTACGAGCAGTACTTC.

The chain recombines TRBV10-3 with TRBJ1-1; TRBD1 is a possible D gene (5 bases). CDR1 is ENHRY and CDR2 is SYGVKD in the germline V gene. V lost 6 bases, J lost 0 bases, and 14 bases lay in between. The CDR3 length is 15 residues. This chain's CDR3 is CAIREAGFMNTEAFF. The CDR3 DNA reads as TGTGCCATCAGGGAGGCAGGGTTTATGAACACTGAAGCTTTCTTT.

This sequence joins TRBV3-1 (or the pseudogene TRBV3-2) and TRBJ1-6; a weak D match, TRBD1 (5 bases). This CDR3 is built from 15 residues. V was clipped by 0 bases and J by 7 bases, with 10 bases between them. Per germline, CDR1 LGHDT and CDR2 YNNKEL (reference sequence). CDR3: CASSQDLGGNSPLHF. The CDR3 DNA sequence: TGTGCCAGCAGCCAAGATCTCGGGGGAAATTCACCCCTCCACTTT.